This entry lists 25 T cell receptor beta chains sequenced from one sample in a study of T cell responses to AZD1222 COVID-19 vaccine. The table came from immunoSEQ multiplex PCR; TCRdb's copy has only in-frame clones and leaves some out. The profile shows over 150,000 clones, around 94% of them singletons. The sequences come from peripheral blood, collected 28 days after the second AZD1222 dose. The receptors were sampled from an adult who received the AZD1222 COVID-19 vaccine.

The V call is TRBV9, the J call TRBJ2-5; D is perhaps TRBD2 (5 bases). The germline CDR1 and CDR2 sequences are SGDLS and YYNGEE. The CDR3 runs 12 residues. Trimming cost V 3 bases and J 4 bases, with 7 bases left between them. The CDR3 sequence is CASSEDLETQYF. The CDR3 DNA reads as TGTGCCAGCAGCGAGGACTTAGAGACCCAGTACTTC.

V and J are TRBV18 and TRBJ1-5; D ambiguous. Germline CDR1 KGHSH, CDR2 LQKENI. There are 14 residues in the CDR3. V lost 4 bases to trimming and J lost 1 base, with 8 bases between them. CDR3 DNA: TGTGCCAGCTCACAACAAGAGAGCAATCAGCCCCAGCATTTT. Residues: CASSQQESNQPQHF. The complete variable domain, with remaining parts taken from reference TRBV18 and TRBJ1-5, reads NAGVMQNPRHLVRRRGQEARLRCSPMKGHSHVYWYRQLPEEGLKFMVYLQKENIIDESGMPKERFSAEFPKEGPSILRIQQVVRGDSAAYFCASSQQESNQPQHFGDGTRLSIL.

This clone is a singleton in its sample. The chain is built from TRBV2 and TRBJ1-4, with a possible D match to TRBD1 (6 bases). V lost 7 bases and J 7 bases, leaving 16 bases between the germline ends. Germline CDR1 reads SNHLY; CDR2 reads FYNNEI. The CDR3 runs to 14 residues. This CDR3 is CASNRGGRSEKLFF. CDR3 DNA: TGTGCCAGCAATCGGGGGGGCCGGAGTGAAAAACTGTTTTTT.

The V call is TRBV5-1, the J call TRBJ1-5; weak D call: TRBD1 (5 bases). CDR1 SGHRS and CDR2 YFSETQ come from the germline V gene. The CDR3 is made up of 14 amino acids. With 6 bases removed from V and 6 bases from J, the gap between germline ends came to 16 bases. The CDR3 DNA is TGCGCCAGCACAACAGTGGTTGGGGGTCAGCCCCAGCATTTT. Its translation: CASTTVVGGQPQHF.

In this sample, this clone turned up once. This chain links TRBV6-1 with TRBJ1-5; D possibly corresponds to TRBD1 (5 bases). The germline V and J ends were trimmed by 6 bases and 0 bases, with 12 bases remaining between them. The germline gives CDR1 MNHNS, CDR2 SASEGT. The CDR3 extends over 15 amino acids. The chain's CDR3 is CASSSDSYSNQPQHF. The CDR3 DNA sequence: TGTGCCAGCAGCTCCGACAGTTATAGCAATCAGCCCCAGCATTTT.

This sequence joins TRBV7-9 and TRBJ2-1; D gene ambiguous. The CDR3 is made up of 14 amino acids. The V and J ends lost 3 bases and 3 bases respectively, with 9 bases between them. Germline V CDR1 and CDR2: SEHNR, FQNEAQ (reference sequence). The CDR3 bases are TGTGCCAGCAGCTTGGCAGTAGGCTACAATGAGCAGTTCTTC. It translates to CASSLAVGYNEQFF.

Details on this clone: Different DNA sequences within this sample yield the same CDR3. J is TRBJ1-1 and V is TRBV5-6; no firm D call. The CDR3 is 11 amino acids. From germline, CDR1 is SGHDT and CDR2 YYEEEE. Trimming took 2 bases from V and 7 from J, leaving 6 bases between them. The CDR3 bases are TGTGCCAGCAGCTTTCGGGGTGAAGCTTTCTTT. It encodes CASSFRGEAFF.

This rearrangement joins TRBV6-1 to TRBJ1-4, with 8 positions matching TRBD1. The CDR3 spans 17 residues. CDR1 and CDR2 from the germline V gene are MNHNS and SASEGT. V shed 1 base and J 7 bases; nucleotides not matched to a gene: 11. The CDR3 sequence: CASSEGPGQGNSEKLFF. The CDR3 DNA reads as TGTGCCAGCAGTGAAGGGCCAGGACAGGGAAATTCTGAAAAACTGTTTTTT.

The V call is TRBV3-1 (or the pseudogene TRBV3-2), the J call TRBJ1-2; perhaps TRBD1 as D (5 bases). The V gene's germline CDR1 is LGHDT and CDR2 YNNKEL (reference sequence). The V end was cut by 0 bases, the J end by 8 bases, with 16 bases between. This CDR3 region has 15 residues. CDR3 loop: CASSQDTTGRRGYTF. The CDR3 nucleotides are TGTGCCAGCAGCCAAGATACTACAGGCCGGCGGGGCTACACCTTC.

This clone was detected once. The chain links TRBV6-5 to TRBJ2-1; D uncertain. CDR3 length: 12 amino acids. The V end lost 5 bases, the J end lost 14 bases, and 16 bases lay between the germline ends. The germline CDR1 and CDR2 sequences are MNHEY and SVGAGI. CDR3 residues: CASSPRPGPEFF. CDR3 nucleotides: TGTGCCAGCAGTCCCCGGCCGGGCCCCGAGTTCTTC.

In DNA, the CDR3 is TGTGCCATCAGTTCGACCACCAGAATGTCCTACGAGCAGTACTTC. This codes for CAISSTTRMSYEQYF. The chain joins TRBV10-3 to TRBJ2-7; D is undetermined. V was pared by 5 bases and J by 1 base, with 15 bases between. The CDR3 is 15 amino acids. Per the germline V gene, CDR1 is ENHRY and CDR2 is SYGVKD.

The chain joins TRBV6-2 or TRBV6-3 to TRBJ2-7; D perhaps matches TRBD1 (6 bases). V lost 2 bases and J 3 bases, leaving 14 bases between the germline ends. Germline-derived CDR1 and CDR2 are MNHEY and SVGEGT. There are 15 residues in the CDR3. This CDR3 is CASSYRQARIYEQYF. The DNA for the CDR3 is TGTGCCAGCAGTTACAGACAGGCCCGCATCTACGAGCAGTACTTC.

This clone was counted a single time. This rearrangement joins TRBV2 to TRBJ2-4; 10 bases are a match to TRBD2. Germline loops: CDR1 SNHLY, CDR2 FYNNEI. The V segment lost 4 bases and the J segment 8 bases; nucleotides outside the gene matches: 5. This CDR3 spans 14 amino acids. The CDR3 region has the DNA TGTGCCAGCAGTGTTTCGAGCGGGGGGGACATTCAGTACTTC. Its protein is CASSVSSGGDIQYF.

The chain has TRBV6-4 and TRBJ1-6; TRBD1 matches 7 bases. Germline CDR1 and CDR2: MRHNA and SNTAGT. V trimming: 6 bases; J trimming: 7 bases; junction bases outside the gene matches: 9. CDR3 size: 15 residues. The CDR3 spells CASRNRQGHNSPLHF. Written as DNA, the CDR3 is TGTGCCAGCAGAAACAGACAGGGACACAATTCACCCCTCCACTTT.

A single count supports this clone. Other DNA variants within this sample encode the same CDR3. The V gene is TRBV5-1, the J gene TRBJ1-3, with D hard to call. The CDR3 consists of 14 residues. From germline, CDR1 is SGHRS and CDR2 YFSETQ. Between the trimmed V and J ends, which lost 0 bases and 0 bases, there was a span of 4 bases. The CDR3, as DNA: TGCGCCAGCAGCTTGGATAACTCTGGAAACACCATATATTTT. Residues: CASSLDNSGNTIYF.

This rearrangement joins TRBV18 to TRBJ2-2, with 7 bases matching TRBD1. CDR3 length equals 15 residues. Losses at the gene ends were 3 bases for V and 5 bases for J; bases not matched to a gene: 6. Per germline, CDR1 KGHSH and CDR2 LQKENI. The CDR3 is CASSPPGQNTGELFF. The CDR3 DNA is TGTGCCAGCTCACCCCCGGGACAGAATACCGGGGAGCTGTTTTTT.

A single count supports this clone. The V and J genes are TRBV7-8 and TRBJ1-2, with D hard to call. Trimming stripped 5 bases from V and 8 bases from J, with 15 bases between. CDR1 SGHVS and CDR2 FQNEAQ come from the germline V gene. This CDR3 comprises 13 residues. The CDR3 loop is CASSRMAGEGYTF. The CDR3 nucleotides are TGTGCCAGCAGCCGAATGGCGGGTGAAGGCTACACCTTC.

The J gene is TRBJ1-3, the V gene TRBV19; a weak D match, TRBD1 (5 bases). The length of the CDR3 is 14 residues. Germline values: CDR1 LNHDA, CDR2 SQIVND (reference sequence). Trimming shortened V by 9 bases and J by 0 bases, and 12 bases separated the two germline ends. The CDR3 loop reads CASILDTSGNTIYF. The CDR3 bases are TGTGCCAGCATCCTGGACACCTCTGGAAACACCATATATTTT.

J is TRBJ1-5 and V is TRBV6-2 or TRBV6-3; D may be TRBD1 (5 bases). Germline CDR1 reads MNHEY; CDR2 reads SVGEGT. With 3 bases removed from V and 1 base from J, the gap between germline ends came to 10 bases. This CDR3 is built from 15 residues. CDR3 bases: TGTGCCAGCAGTTATTCCGGGGCCAGCAATCAGCCCCAGCATTTT. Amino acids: CASSYSGASNQPQHF.

This CDR3 is CASSPRLAGVLNTGELFF. CDR3 DNA sequence: TGCGCCAGCAGCCCGAGACTAGCGGGAGTGTTGAACACCGGGGAGCTGTTTTTT. The gene calls are TRBV5-1 and TRBJ2-2, with 12 bases that match TRBD2. Germline trimming cut 4 bases from V and 1 base from J; bases unmatched to any gene: 8. Germline values: CDR1 SGHRS, CDR2 YFSETQ. The length of the CDR3 is 18 residues.

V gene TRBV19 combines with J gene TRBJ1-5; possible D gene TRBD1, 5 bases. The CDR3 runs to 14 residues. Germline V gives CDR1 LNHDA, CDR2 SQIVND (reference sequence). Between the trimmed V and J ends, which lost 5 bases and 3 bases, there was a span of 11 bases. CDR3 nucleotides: TGTGCCAGTAGTGATGGACATTCCAATCAGCCCCAGCATTTT. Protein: CASSDGHSNQPQHF.

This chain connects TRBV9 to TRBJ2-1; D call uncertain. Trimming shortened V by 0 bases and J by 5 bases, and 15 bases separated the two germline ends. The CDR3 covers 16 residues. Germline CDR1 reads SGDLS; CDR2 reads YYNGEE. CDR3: CASSVGPSPDNNEQFF. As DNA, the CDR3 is TGTGCCAGCAGCGTAGGCCCAAGCCCAGACAACAATGAGCAGTTCTTC.

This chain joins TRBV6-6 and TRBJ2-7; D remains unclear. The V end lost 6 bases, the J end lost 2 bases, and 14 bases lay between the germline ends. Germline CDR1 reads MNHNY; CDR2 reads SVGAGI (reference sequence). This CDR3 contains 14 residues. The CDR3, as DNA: TGTGCCAGCAGCCCCGGGCTTAAAGCCTACGAGCAGTACTTC. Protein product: CASSPGLKAYEQYF.

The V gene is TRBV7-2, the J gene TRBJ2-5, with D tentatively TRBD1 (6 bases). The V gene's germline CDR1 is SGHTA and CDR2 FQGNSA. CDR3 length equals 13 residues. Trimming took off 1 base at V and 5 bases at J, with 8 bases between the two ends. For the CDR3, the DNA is TGTGCCAGCAGCTTAGGGGGGCGGGAGACCCAGTACTTC. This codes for CASSLGGRETQYF.

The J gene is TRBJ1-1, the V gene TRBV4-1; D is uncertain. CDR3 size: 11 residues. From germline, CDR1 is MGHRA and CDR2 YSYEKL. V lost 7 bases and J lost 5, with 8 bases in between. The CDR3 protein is CASKLGTEAFF. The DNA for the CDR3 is TGCGCCAGCAAGTTGGGGACTGAAGCTTTCTTT.